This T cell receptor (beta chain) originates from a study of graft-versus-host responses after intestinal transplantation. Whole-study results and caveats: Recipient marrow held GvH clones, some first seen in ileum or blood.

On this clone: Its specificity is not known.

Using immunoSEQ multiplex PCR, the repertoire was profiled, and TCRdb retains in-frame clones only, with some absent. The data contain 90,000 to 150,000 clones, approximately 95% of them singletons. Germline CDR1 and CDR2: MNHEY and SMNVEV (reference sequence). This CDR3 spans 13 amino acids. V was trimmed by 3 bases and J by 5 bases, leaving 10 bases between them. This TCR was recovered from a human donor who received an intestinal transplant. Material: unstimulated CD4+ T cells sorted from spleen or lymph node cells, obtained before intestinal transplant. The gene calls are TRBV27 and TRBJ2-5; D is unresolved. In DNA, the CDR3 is TGTGCCAGCAGTTTTACTTTGGGGGAGACCCAGTACTTC. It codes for CASSFTLGETQYF.